This TCR beta chain was recorded in a study of OX40 agonist ivuxolimab in advanced cancers. Study overall: Under the entry rules, prior anti-PD-1, anti-PD-L1 or anti-CTLA-4 therapy was allowed, and 35% to 40% had some.

V lost 5 bases to trimming and J lost 4 bases; unmatched junction nucleotides: 6. Per the germline V gene, CDR1 is SGHTA and CDR2 is FQGNSA. This CDR3 comprises 14 residues. Sequencing used immunoSEQ multiplex PCR; TCRdb keeps in-frame clones, though not all of them. In the table there are fewer than 100,000 clones, under 95% of which are singletons. Study results and caveats: Partial responders dosed at 0.1-3.0 mg/kg displayed clonal expansion ranking among the lowest.

To note about this clone: Its antigen is not known.

The sequence was obtained from an adult with an advanced solid tumor such as melanoma, head and neck, liver or kidney cancer. This chain uses TRBV7-2 with TRBJ2-5; 8 bases fit TRBD1. The sequencing used CD4+ or CD8+ T cells sorted from blood, collected in a trial of the OX40 agonist ivuxolimab. The CDR3 here is CASSPRGRGETQYF. In DNA form, the CDR3 reads TGTGCCAGCAGCCCCAGGGGGCGCGGAGAGACCCAGTACTTC.